The 32 T cell receptor beta chains reported below all come from one sample, sequenced in a study of radiotherapy plus CTLA-4 blockade in lung cancer. Sequencing was performed with immunoSEQ multiplex PCR; in TCRdb, only in-frame clones are kept and a portion is missing. The table has more than 50,000 clones, about 72% seen once. The sequencing used peripheral blood, collected from a patient treated with radiotherapy plus ipilimumab. All receptors derive from a human donor with non-small cell lung cancer who had a complete response to radiotherapy plus ipilimumab.

The genes are TRBV5-6 and TRBJ2-2, with D maybe TRBD1 (6 bases). V dropped 4 bases and J dropped 4 bases, with 17 bases sitting between them. Germline V gene lookup returns CDR1 SGHDT and CDR2 YYEEEE. The CDR3 length is 16 residues. The CDR3 DNA is TGTGCCAGCAGCATTACAACAGGGTGGGGCACCGGGGAGCTGTTTTTT. It is translated as CASSITTGWGTGELFF.

V is TRBV27 and J is TRBJ2-1; D possibly corresponds to TRBD1 (6 bases). Germline CDR1 and CDR2: MNHEY and SMNVEV (reference sequence). The CDR3 contains 15 residues. Trimming removed 7 bases at V and 8 bases at J, with 21 bases between. The CDR3 region has the DNA TGTGCCAGCAATAAATGGGAGACAGGCAGAGATGAGCAGTTCTTC. This gives the protein CASNKWETGRDEQFF.

This chain links TRBV6-6 with TRBJ1-1; 8 bases fit TRBD1. There are 15 residues in the CDR3. The V gene's germline CDR1 is MNHNY and CDR2 SVGAGI (reference sequence). The V gene end was trimmed by 5 bases and the J gene end by 5 bases; junction bases not matched to a gene: 10. CDR3 loop: CASSRQGARGTEAFF. In DNA, the CDR3 is TGTGCCAGCAGTCGCCAGGGGGCGCGGGGAACTGAAGCTTTCTTT.

This chain links TRBV28 with TRBJ2-2; TRBD2 matches 8 bases. With 2 bases clipped from V and 6 bases from J, the junction kept 11 bases outside the gene matches. Germline loops: CDR1 MDHEN, CDR2 SYDVKM. CDR3 size: 17 residues. CDR3 in DNA: TGTGCCAGCAGTTTACCGAGCGGGAGTGGGATGTCCGGGGAGCTGTTTTTT. It yields the protein CASSLPSGSGMSGELFF.

The rearrangement uses TRBV27 and TRBJ1-6; 10 bases are shared with TRBD1. J gave up 9 bases and V 4 bases, and 12 bases lay outside the gene matches. Germline values: CDR1 MNHEY, CDR2 SMNVEV (reference sequence). The length of the CDR3 is 17 residues. CDR3 region: CASSWDRGGLIGSPLHF. DNA for the CDR3: TGTGCCAGCAGTTGGGACAGGGGAGGTCTTATTGGTTCACCCCTCCACTTT.

V and J are TRBV6-1 and TRBJ1-4; D ambiguous. The CDR3 consists of 16 residues. Looked up from germline, CDR1 is MNHNS and CDR2 is SASEGT. V was pared by 2 bases and J by 5 bases, with 15 bases between. The CDR3 reads CASSEPHGQTNEKLFF. For the CDR3, the DNA is TGTGCCAGCAGTGAACCCCATGGGCAGACAAATGAAAAACTGTTTTTT.

The chain recombines TRBV2 with TRBJ1-6; D perhaps matches TRBD1 (5 bases). Trimming stripped 5 bases from V and 7 bases from J, with 24 bases between. From germline, CDR1 is SNHLY and CDR2 FYNNEI. This CDR3 contains 18 residues. The CDR3 region has the DNA TGTGCCAGCAGTTCAGCCACAGGTCCTAGGTATAGAAATTCACCCCTCCACTTT. Its protein is CASSSATGPRYRNSPLHF. Based on the CDR3 plus reference TRBV2 and TRBJ1-6, the full variable domain is EPEVTQTPSHQVTQMGQEVILRCVPISNHLYFYWYRQILGQKVEFLVSFYNNEISEKSEIFDDQFSVERPDGSNFTLKIRSTKLEDSAMYFCASSSATGPRYRNSPLHFGNGTRLTVT.

The chain joins TRBV7-2 to TRBJ1-4; 11 nucleotides match TRBD1. The CDR3 spans 18 residues. CDR1 is SGHTA, CDR2 FQGNSA, per germline. Trimming at V came to 2 bases and at J to 12 bases, leaving 17 bases not matched to a gene. The CDR3 DNA sequence: TGTGCCAGCAGCTTAATGGGAAGAGGGACAGGGGGTTCTATACAACTGTTTTTT. As protein: CASSLMGRGTGGSIQLFF.

This sequence joins TRBV4-3 and TRBJ2-3; 16 bases align to TRBD2. Looked up from germline, CDR1 is LGHNA and CDR2 is YSLEER. V lost 4 bases to trimming and J lost 0 bases; unmatched junction nucleotides: 4. The CDR3 has 18 amino acids. CDR3 bases: TGCGCCAGCAGCCGGGGACTAGCGGGGGGGGTAAGCACAGATACGCAGTATTTT. It is translated as CASSRGLAGGVSTDTQYF.

The rearrangement uses TRBV7-2 and TRBJ2-2; the D is unclear. Per the germline V gene, CDR1 is SGHTA and CDR2 is FQGNSA. V was pared by 5 bases and J by 6 bases, with 13 bases between. This CDR3 region has 14 residues. The CDR3 spells CASSISPRAGELFF. CDR3 bases: TGTGCCAGCAGCATATCTCCCCGTGCCGGGGAGCTGTTTTTT.

This chain joins TRBV27 and TRBJ1-5; no definite D call. Germline lookup yields CDR1 MNHEY and CDR2 SMNVEV (reference sequence). This CDR3 has 14 amino acids. The ends were cut back, 2 bases at V and 5 bases at J, with 10 bases in the middle. The CDR3 sequence is CASSLQVDYQPQHF. As DNA, the CDR3 is TGTGCCAGCAGTTTACAGGTTGATTATCAGCCCCAGCATTTT.

The rearrangement links TRBV5-1 to TRBJ2-1; perhaps TRBD2 as D (7 bases). The CDR3 extends over 18 amino acids. V dropped 4 bases and J dropped 0 bases, with 20 bases sitting between them. Germline CDR1 is SGHRS and CDR2 is YFSETQ. The CDR3 is CASSPRGGSGVSYNEQFF. CDR3 in DNA: TGCGCCAGCAGCCCACGAGGGGGGAGCGGGGTCTCCTACAATGAGCAGTTCTTC.

V gene TRBV10-3 combines with J gene TRBJ2-7, with 11 positions matching TRBD1. The CDR3 loop spans 15 amino acids. Trimming cost V 6 bases and J 2 bases; bases outside gene matches: 6. Germline V gene sequence: CDR1 ENHRY, CDR2 SYGVKD. The CDR3 nucleotides are TGTGCCATCAGCGAGGGACAGGGGGACACCTACGAGCAGTACTTC. Protein product: CAISEGQGDTYEQYF.

CDR3 region: CASSVGVLALVRNEQFF. The CDR3 DNA reads as TGTGCCAGCAGCGTAGGGGTACTAGCCCTGGTTAGGAATGAGCAGTTCTTC. The chain employs TRBV9 and TRBJ2-1; TRBD2 might be the D (6 bases). The germline V and J ends were trimmed by 0 bases and 7 bases, with 20 bases remaining between them. Germline CDR1 is SGDLS and CDR2 is YYNGEE. The CDR3 has 17 residues.

V usage is TRBV19 and J usage is TRBJ2-2; 8 nucleotides line up with TRBD1. J was trimmed by 8 bases and V by 5 bases; bases with no gene match: 10. The CDR3 is made up of 15 amino acids. The germline V gene has CDR1 LNHDA and CDR2 SQIVND (reference sequence). CDR3 nucleotides: TGTGCCAGTAGTTCCGGGCCAGGGGGCCCAGGGGAGCTGTTTTTT. It is translated as CASSSGPGGPGELFF.

The V and J genes are TRBV5-4 and TRBJ1-1, with D tentatively TRBD1 (5 bases). Germline V lookup: CDR1 SGHNT, CDR2 YYREEE (reference sequence). CDR3 length equals 13 residues. Trimming cost V 2 bases and J 3 bases, with 8 bases left between them. CDR3 amino acids: CASSFGRDTEAFF. The CDR3 coding sequence is TGTGCCAGCAGCTTTGGCAGGGACACTGAAGCTTTCTTT.

This chain uses TRBV6-6 with TRBJ2-1; D is uncertain. CDR1 MNHNY and CDR2 SVGAGI come from the germline V gene (reference sequence). V was clipped by 3 bases and J by 0 bases, with 9 bases between them. This CDR3 is built from 15 residues. The CDR3 DNA sequence: TGTGCCAGCAGTTATCCCTGGAGCTCCTACAATGAGCAGTTCTTC. It specifies CASSYPWSSYNEQFF.

The chain links TRBV6-1 to TRBJ1-6; D may be TRBD1 (5 bases). Per germline, CDR1 MNHNS and CDR2 SASEGT. V shed 0 bases and J shed 11 bases, with 17 bases lying between them. The CDR3 covers 16 residues. The CDR3 here is CASSEARGGGSAPLHF. The CDR3 bases are TGTGCCAGCAGTGAAGCCCGCGGGGGGGGATCCGCACCCCTCCACTTT.

This sequence joins TRBV5-1 and TRBJ1-1; TRBD1 is a possible D gene (6 bases). The germline V gene encodes CDR1 SGHRS and CDR2 YFSETQ. The ends were cut back, 4 bases at V and 5 bases at J, with 18 bases in the middle. This CDR3 contains 15 residues. The CDR3, as DNA: TGCGCCAGCAGCCCCTCTACAGGGAGAGGGACTGAAGCTTTCTTT. Protein: CASSPSTGRGTEAFF.

V and J are TRBV28 and TRBJ1-3; 7 nucleotides line up with TRBD1. Germline lookup yields CDR1 MDHEN and CDR2 SYDVKM. This CDR3 is built from 18 residues. With 3 bases clipped from V and 0 bases from J, the junction kept 11 bases outside the gene matches. This chain's CDR3 is CASSFSATGPYSGNTIYF. Written as DNA, the CDR3 is TGTGCCAGCAGTTTTAGCGCGACAGGGCCTTACTCTGGAAACACCATATATTTT.

V usage is TRBV6-5 and J usage is TRBJ2-5; 9 nucleotides line up with TRBD2. In germline, CDR1 is MNHEY, CDR2 SVGAGI. V trimming: 6 bases; J trimming: 5 bases; junction bases outside the gene matches: 10. The CDR3 extends over 15 amino acids. CDR3 bases: TGTGCCAGCAGGAACGCAGGGCTAGCGGGGGAGACCCAGTACTTC. Amino acid sequence: CASRNAGLAGETQYF.

This chain links TRBV5-1 with TRBJ2-2; D is possibly TRBD1 (6 bases). The CDR3 covers 13 residues. Between the trimmed V and J ends, which lost 8 bases and 1 base, there was a span of 9 bases. Per the germline V gene, CDR1 is SGHRS and CDR2 is YFSETQ. DNA of the CDR3: TGCGCCAGTACAGGGAGGAACACCGGGGAGCTGTTTTTT. Translation: CASTGRNTGELFF.

The chain couples TRBV7-9 to TRBJ2-7, with D perhaps TRBD2 (6 bases). Trimming removed 3 bases from V and 2 bases from J, with 8 bases in between. Germline CDR1 and CDR2: SEHNR and FQNEAQ (reference sequence). CDR3 length: 13 residues. The CDR3 is CASSFGGTYEQYF. CDR3 nucleotides: TGTGCCAGCAGCTTTGGAGGGACCTACGAGCAGTACTTC.

CDR3 bases: TGTGCCAGCAGTTCCTCCGGGACAGGGAGGATAAACACTGAAGCTTTCTTT. It specifies CASSSSGTGRINTEAFF. This chain connects TRBV28 to TRBJ1-1; 9 bases line up with TRBD1. This CDR3 is built from 17 residues. V trimming: 4 bases; J trimming: 2 bases; junction bases outside the gene matches: 11. Germline loops: CDR1 MDHEN, CDR2 SYDVKM.

The V call is TRBV5-4, the J call TRBJ2-7; 9 bases align to TRBD1. V lost 6 bases, J lost 3 bases, and 10 bases stayed unmatched. This CDR3 comprises 15 residues. CDR1 is SGHNT and CDR2 is YYREEE in the germline V gene (reference sequence). In DNA, the CDR3 is TGTGCCAGCAACTCTCCCGGGACAGGGCACTACGAGCAGTACTTC. This encodes CASNSPGTGHYEQYF.

This chain connects TRBV7-9 to TRBJ1-5; no definite D call. The V gene's germline CDR1 is SEHNR and CDR2 FQNEAQ (reference sequence). CDR3 length: 14 amino acids. Trimming took 1 base from V and 3 from J, leaving 7 bases between them. The CDR3 sequence is CASSLGQNNQPQHF. CDR3 sequence (DNA): TGTGCCAGCAGCTTAGGCCAGAACAATCAGCCCCAGCATTTT.

The chain joins TRBV10-3 to TRBJ2-1, with 7 bases matching TRBD2. The CDR3 extends over 17 amino acids. CDR1 is ENHRY and CDR2 is SYGVKD in the germline V gene. V was pared by 0 bases and J by 3 bases, with 8 bases of the junction left unmatched. The CDR3 reads CAISESIRSGFYNEQFF. The CDR3 nucleotides are TGTGCCATCAGTGAGTCGATTCGTAGCGGGTTCTACAATGAGCAGTTCTTC.

The V and J genes are TRBV6-1 and TRBJ2-7; D is possibly TRBD1 (6 bases). V shed 8 bases and J shed 7 bases, with 15 bases lying between them. Germline V gives CDR1 MNHNS, CDR2 SASEGT. The CDR3 is 12 residues long. CDR3 amino acids: CASRTEYNEQYF. For the CDR3, the DNA is TGTGCCAGCCGGACAGAATACAATGAGCAGTACTTC.

This clone was seen only a few times. This CDR3 is also generated by other DNA sequences in the sample. The rearrangement joins TRBV6-5 to TRBJ2-1; no clear D gene. Germline V CDR1 and CDR2: MNHEY, SVGAGI. The length of the CDR3 is 13 residues. The V end was cut by 0 bases, the J end by 6 bases, with 6 bases between. CDR3 bases: TGTGCCAGCAGTTACTCTACGGGCAATGAGCAGTTCTTC. This gives the protein CASSYSTGNEQFF.

This rearrangement joins TRBV29-1 to TRBJ2-7; weak D call: TRBD2 (7 bases). CDR1 and CDR2 (germline): SQVTM, ANQGSEA. With 0 bases removed from V and 6 bases from J, the gap between germline ends came to 18 bases. This CDR3 has 15 amino acids. The CDR3: CSVEEMRGGAIEQYF. DNA of the CDR3: TGCAGCGTTGAAGAAATGAGGGGGGGCGCAATCGAGCAGTACTTC.

The chain recombines TRBV7-8 with TRBJ2-5; tentative D call: TRBD2 (6 bases). Germline V CDR1 and CDR2: SGHVS, FQNEAQ. There are 17 residues in the CDR3. V was cut by 5 bases and J by 5 bases, with 24 bases left in between. The DNA for the CDR3 is TGTGCCAGCAGCGCAACCAGACTAGTTCTTGGTGTCGAGACCCAGTACTTC. This encodes CASSATRLVLGVETQYF.

CDR3 coding DNA: TGTGCCAGCAGCGTAGGGACAGGGTTATTAGATACGCAGTATTTT. Protein product: CASSVGTGLLDTQYF. The rearrangement uses TRBV5-5 and TRBJ2-3, with 9 bases fitting TRBD1. The V and J ends lost 4 bases and 5 bases, in that order; junction bases with no gene match: 8. The CDR3 runs to 15 residues. Germline V gives CDR1 SGHKS, CDR2 YYEKEE (reference sequence).